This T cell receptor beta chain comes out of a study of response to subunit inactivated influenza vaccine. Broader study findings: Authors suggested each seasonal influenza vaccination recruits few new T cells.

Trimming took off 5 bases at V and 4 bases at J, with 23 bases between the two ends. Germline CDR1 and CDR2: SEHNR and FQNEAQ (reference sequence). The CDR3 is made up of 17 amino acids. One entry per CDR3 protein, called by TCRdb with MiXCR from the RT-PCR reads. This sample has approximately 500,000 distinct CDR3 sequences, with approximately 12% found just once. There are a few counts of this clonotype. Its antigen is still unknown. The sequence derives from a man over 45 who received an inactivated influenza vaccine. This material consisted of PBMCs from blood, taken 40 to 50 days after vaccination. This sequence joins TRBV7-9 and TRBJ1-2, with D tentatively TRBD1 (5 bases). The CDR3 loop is CASSPDRGRAKGYGYTF. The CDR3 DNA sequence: TGTGCCAGCAGCCCTGACCGCGGCAGGGCGAAGGGCTATGGCTACACCTTC.